This T cell receptor (beta chain) is drawn from a study of CD8+ T cells in alopecia areata. Isolated RNA was reverse transcribed into cDNA used as the sequencing template. The assay was immunoSEQ multiplex PCR, and TCRdb's table has in-frame clones only and misses some. The data hold about 97,000 clones, with roughly two fifths observed a single time. Trimming took 4 bases from V and 7 from J, leaving 10 bases between them. The CDR3 consists of 11 residues. Germline V lookup: CDR1 SQVTM, CDR2 ANQGSEA. The sequencing sample was made of CD4+ T cells sorted from blood. This receptor was identified in a human donor with alopecia areata. The chain employs TRBV29-1 and TRBJ1-1; D remains ambiguous. The CDR3 region is CSVVTAHEAFF. The DNA for the CDR3 is TGCAGCGTTGTCACAGCGCATGAAGCTTTCTTT.